Below are 19 T cell receptor beta chains sequenced from a single sample in a study of blood T cell repertoires in COVID-19. The data were produced by immunoSEQ multiplex PCR, yet TCRdb's version contains in-frame clones alone and is incomplete. The sample carries approximately 190,000 clones, about 80% recorded once. The sequenced sample was peripheral blood. The origin of the receptors is a man between 60 and 75 years old with acute or convalescent COVID-19.

This clone was counted only a few times. The V and J genes are TRBV2 and TRBJ1-1, with 10 bases fitting TRBD1. Trimming cost V 6 bases and J 5 bases; bases outside gene matches: 6. The CDR3 consists of 14 residues. CDR1 and CDR2 from the germline V gene are SNHLY and FYNNEI. CDR3: CASRAWDRGTEAFF. CDR3 nucleotide sequence: TGTGCCAGCAGAGCTTGGGACAGGGGAACTGAAGCTTTCTTT.

The chain recombines TRBV4-1 with TRBJ2-7; 10 bases are shared with TRBD2. V gave up 2 bases and J gave up 1 base; unmatched junction bases: 2. Germline V gene data show CDR1 as MGHRA and CDR2 as YSYEKL. This CDR3 is 15 amino acids long. CDR3 coding DNA: TGCGCCAGCAGCCAACTAGCGGGGGCTTCCTACGAGCAGTACTTC. Protein sequence: CASSQLAGASYEQYF.

The chain is built from TRBV10-3 and TRBJ1-5; 8 positions match TRBD1. The CDR3 spans 16 residues. The V and J ends lost 3 bases and 1 base, in that order; junction bases with no gene match: 5. Germline values: CDR1 ENHRY, CDR2 SYGVKD. The DNA for the CDR3 is TGTGCCATCAGTGATACAGGGGGGAAGAGCAATCAGCCCCAGCATTTT. It translates to CAISDTGGKSNQPQHF.

The V call is TRBV14, the J call TRBJ2-1, with TRBD2 matching over 7 bases. The CDR3 has 14 amino acids. V gave up 4 bases and J gave up 9 bases; unmatched junction bases: 9. The germline V gene has CDR1 SGHDN and CDR2 FVKESK. The CDR3 protein is CASSRLEAGSEQFF. CDR3 DNA sequence: TGTGCCAGCAGCCGACTCGAAGCGGGGAGTGAGCAGTTCTTC.

The J gene is TRBJ1-2, the V gene TRBV27; 10 positions match TRBD1. This CDR3 is built from 18 residues. Germline loops: CDR1 MNHEY, CDR2 SMNVEV (reference sequence). Trimming cost V 4 bases and J 4 bases; bases outside gene matches: 15. The CDR3 DNA reads TGTGCCAGCAGTTCCACCGGGACAGGGGTCTTGGGGAGCTATGGCTACACCTTC. It specifies CASSSTGTGVLGSYGYTF.

The table lists this clone with a count of one. The chain couples TRBV11-2 to TRBJ2-3; a possible D gene is TRBD2 (6 bases). The CDR3 is 17 amino acids. Germline V gene lookup returns CDR1 SGHAT and CDR2 FQNNGV. The germline V and J ends were trimmed by 3 bases and 0 bases, with 16 bases remaining between them. CDR3 sequence reads: CASSFSSGAGSTDTQYF. CDR3 sequence (DNA): TGTGCCAGCAGCTTCTCCTCGGGAGCTGGGAGCACAGATACGCAGTATTTT.

The CDR3 spells CASRGHGYTF. CDR3 coding DNA: TGTGCCAGCAGGGGGCACGGCTACACCTTC. The chain links TRBV11-2 to TRBJ1-2, with TRBD1 as a possible D gene (5 bases). CDR1 and CDR2 from the germline V gene are SGHAT and FQNNGV. The CDR3 has 10 amino acids. V lost 6 bases and J 8 bases, leaving 7 bases between the germline ends.

The chain joins TRBV7-7 to TRBJ2-7; TRBD2 agrees at 10 bases. Germline CDR1 and CDR2: SSHAT and FNYEAQ (reference sequence). V dropped 1 base and J dropped 3; count of bases not matched to a gene: 3. The CDR3 totals 15 residues. The CDR3 sequence is CASSLGSGGSYEQYF. Here the CDR3 DNA reads TGTGCCAGCAGCTTAGGTAGCGGGGGGAGCTACGAGCAGTACTTC. Complete variable domain (other parts from reference TRBV7-7 and TRBJ2-7): GAGVSQSPRYKVTKRGQDVTLRCDPISSHATLYWYQQALGQGPEFLTYFNYEAQPDKSGLPSDRFSAERPEGSISTLTIQRTEQRDSAMYRCASSLGSGGSYEQYFGPGTRLTVT.

The chain is built from TRBV6-5 and TRBJ1-5; D is undetermined. V was shortened by 6 bases and J by 8 bases, with 14 bases between the two germline ends. Germline V gene lookup returns CDR1 MNHEY and CDR2 SVGAGI. The CDR3 consists of 13 residues. The CDR3 coding sequence is TGTGCCAGCAGCCCACGAGGGTTTGAGCCCCAGCATTTT. The encoded protein is CASSPRGFEPQHF.

In its sample, this clone was seen a few times. The V call is TRBV4-1, the J call TRBJ1-1; 12 positions agree with TRBD1. V shed 0 bases and J 5 bases; nucleotides not matched to a gene: 10. Per germline, CDR1 MGHRA and CDR2 YSYEKL. The CDR3 is 18 residues long. The CDR3 DNA reads TGCGCCAGCAGCCAAGAACGGGACAGGGGGCGCGTTCAGACTGAAGCTTTCTTT. This codes for CASSQERDRGRVQTEAFF.

The chain couples TRBV5-1 to TRBJ2-5, with a tentative D call TRBD1 (7 bases). CDR1 is SGHRS and CDR2 is YFSETQ in the germline V gene. The V and J ends lost 0 bases and 5 bases respectively, with 11 bases between them. The CDR3 loop spans 14 amino acids. The CDR3: CASSLASGGETQYF. The CDR3 region has the DNA TGCGCCAGCAGCTTGGCGTCAGGGGGGGAGACCCAGTACTTC.

The J gene is TRBJ2-7, the V gene TRBV14; 8 positions agree with TRBD2. From germline, CDR1 is SGHDN and CDR2 FVKESK. This CDR3 spans 18 amino acids. V trimming: 4 bases; J trimming: 3 bases; junction bases outside the gene matches: 17. The CDR3 nucleotides read TGTGCCAGCAGCCGCGGGATAGAACGGGGACTAGGTTACTACGAGCAGTACTTC. Translating gives CASSRGIERGLGYYEQYF.

This clone came up once. The gene calls are TRBV11-3 and TRBJ2-1; TRBD2 matches 10 bases. The germline CDR1 and CDR2 sequences are SGHNT and YENEEA. The CDR3 covers 15 residues. J was trimmed by 2 bases and V by 4 bases; bases with no gene match: 2. The CDR3 nucleotides read TGTGCCAGCAGCTCTCTAGCGGGGGCCTACAATGAGCAGTTCTTC. Its translation: CASSSLAGAYNEQFF.

V is TRBV29-1 and J is TRBJ1-4, with D possibly matching TRBD1 (5 bases). The germline gives CDR1 SQVTM, CDR2 ANQGSEA. The length of the CDR3 is 13 residues. V shed 0 bases and J shed 8 bases, with 10 bases lying between them. CDR3 protein: CSVEDVGLEKLFF. CDR3 nucleotides: TGCAGCGTTGAAGATGTGGGGCTGGAAAAACTGTTTTTT.

The chain couples TRBV2 to TRBJ1-1; TRBD1 might be the D (6 bases). Trimming left V 4 bases short and J 5 bases short, with 11 bases between. Germline V gives CDR1 SNHLY, CDR2 FYNNEI. This CDR3 has 13 residues. For the CDR3, the DNA is TGTGCCAGCAGTGCAGGGGAGGGAACTGAAGCTTTCTTT. This sequence encodes CASSAGEGTEAFF.

The V call is TRBV15, the J call TRBJ2-5; the match to TRBD2 covers 8 bases. V shed 2 bases, J shed 4 bases, and the junction held 6 bases outside the gene matches. This CDR3 spans 15 amino acids. The germline CDR1 and CDR2 sequences are LNHNV and YYDKDF (reference sequence). Written as DNA, the CDR3 is TGTGCCACCAGCAGAACACCGGGGGGGCGAGAGACCCAGTACTTC. Protein: CATSRTPGGRETQYF.

V usage is TRBV6-5 and J usage is TRBJ1-6; 8 bases match TRBD1. Germline values: CDR1 MNHEY, CDR2 SVGAGI. V gave up 4 bases and J gave up 10 bases; unmatched junction bases: 6. This CDR3 is 14 amino acids long. The CDR3 is CASSSVTGESPLHF. The DNA for the CDR3 is TGTGCCAGCAGTTCGGTGACAGGGGAATCACCCCTCCACTTT.

The chain uses TRBV7-2 and TRBJ2-2; the D gene is possibly TRBD1 (6 bases). The V gene's germline CDR1 is SGHTA and CDR2 FQGNSA. The CDR3 spans 12 residues. Trimming took off 6 bases at V and 6 bases at J, with 8 bases between the two ends. Here the CDR3 reads CASRQGSGELFF. Here the CDR3 DNA reads TGTGCCAGCAGACAGGGTTCCGGGGAGCTGTTTTTT.

The chain employs TRBV4-1 and TRBJ1-5; D is undetermined. The CDR3 has 13 amino acids. The germline CDR1 and CDR2 sequences are MGHRA and YSYEKL. Trimming removed 5 bases from V and 3 bases from J, with 8 bases in between. CDR3 loop: CASSNEVNQPQHF. The CDR3 bases are TGCGCCAGCAGCAACGAGGTCAATCAGCCCCAGCATTTT.